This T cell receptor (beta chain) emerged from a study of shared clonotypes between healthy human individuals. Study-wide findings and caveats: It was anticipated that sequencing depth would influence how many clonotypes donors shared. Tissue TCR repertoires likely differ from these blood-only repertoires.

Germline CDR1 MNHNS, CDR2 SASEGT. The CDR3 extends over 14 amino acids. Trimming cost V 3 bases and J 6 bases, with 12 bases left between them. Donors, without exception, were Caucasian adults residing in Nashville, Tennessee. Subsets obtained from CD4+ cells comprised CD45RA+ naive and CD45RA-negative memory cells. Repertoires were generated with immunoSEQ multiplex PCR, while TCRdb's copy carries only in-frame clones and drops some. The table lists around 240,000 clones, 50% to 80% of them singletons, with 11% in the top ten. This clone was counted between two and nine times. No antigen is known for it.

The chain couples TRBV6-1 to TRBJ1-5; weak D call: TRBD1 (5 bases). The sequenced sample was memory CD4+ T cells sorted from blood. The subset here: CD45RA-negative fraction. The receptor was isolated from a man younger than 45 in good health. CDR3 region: CASSDSGGGQPQHF. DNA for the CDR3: TGTGCCAGCAGTGATTCGGGGGGTGGTCAGCCCCAGCATTTT.